This entry lists 30 T cell receptor beta chains sequenced from one sample in a study of OX40 agonist ivuxolimab in advanced cancers. Profiled with immunoSEQ multiplex PCR; TCRdb holds only in-frame clones, not every one. Of about 67,000 clones in the sample, around 84% were seen once. The specimen was CD4+ or CD8+ T cells sorted from blood, collected in a trial of the OX40 agonist ivuxolimab. Receptor source: an adult with an advanced solid tumor such as melanoma, head and neck, liver or kidney cancer.

This chain joins TRBV5-1 and TRBJ1-1; D unclear. Germline V lookup: CDR1 SGHRS, CDR2 YFSETQ. V was trimmed by 1 base and J by 3 bases, leaving 10 bases between them. The CDR3 totals 14 residues. The CDR3 region is CASSLRGFDTEAFF. CDR3 bases: TGCGCCAGCAGCTTGCGTGGTTTCGACACTGAAGCTTTCTTT.

The rearrangement joins TRBV5-1 to TRBJ1-2, with D possibly TRBD1 on 5 matching bases. Germline V lookup: CDR1 SGHRS, CDR2 YFSETQ. V was trimmed by 4 bases and J by 0 bases, leaving 10 bases between them. This CDR3 spans 14 amino acids. The CDR3 here is CASSQGSANYGYTF. CDR3 in DNA: TGCGCCAGCAGCCAGGGCAGCGCTAACTATGGCTACACCTTC.

The rearrangement links TRBV19 to TRBJ2-7, with a weak D call TRBD1 (5 bases). Germline V CDR1 and CDR2: LNHDA, SQIVND (reference sequence). The length of the CDR3 is 15 residues. The V gene lost 6 bases and the J gene lost 6 bases, with 21 bases spanning the gap. CDR3 in DNA: TGTGCCAGTAGCGAGTACCAGGGTAGCTCTTTCGAGCAGTACTTC. Its translation is CASSEYQGSSFEQYF. Supplemented by reference TRBV19 and TRBJ2-7, the full variable domain reads DGGITQSPKYLFRKEGQNVTLSCEQNLNHDAMYWYRQDPGQGLRLIYYSQIVNDFQKGDIAEGYSVSREKKESFPLTVTSAQKNPTAFYLCASSEYQGSSFEQYFGPGTRLTVT.

CDR3 sequence reads: CASSRQGAPYNSPLHF. The CDR3 region has the DNA TGCGCCAGCAGCCGACAGGGAGCCCCCTATAATTCACCCCTCCACTTT. The genes are TRBV5-1 and TRBJ1-6, with 7 bases matching TRBD1. This CDR3 has 16 amino acids. CDR1 SGHRS and CDR2 YFSETQ come from the germline V gene. V trimming: 4 bases; J trimming: 2 bases; junction bases outside the gene matches: 6.

The rearrangement uses TRBV5-5 and TRBJ1-6; D is unresolved. Germline V CDR1 and CDR2: SGHKS, YYEKEE (reference sequence). Trimming stripped 4 bases from V and 9 bases from J, with 14 bases between. The CDR3 sequence is 14 residues long. CDR3 protein: CASSLEQSVSPLHF. In DNA form, the CDR3 reads TGTGCCAGCAGCCTCGAGCAGTCGGTTTCACCCCTCCACTTT.

The rearrangement links TRBV19 to TRBJ2-2, with D uncertain. This CDR3 is 13 amino acids long. V shed 6 bases and J shed 4 bases, with 9 bases lying between them. Germline values: CDR1 LNHDA, CDR2 SQIVND (reference sequence). The CDR3 sequence is CASSFITTGELFF. CDR3 coding DNA: TGTGCCAGTAGCTTCATAACCACCGGGGAGCTGTTTTTT. The full variable domain, its missing parts supplied by reference TRBV19 and TRBJ2-2, is DGGITQSPKYLFRKEGQNVTLSCEQNLNHDAMYWYRQDPGQGLRLIYYSQIVNDFQKGDIAEGYSVSREKKESFPLTVTSAQKNPTAFYLCASSFITTGELFFGEGSRLTVL.

V gene TRBV6-1 combines with J gene TRBJ2-2, with D hard to call. V lost 7 bases and J 1 base, leaving 4 bases between the germline ends. The CDR3 spans 12 residues. The germline V gene has CDR1 MNHNS and CDR2 SASEGT. CDR3 region: CASTQNTGELFF. In DNA form, the CDR3 reads TGTGCCAGCACGCAGAACACCGGGGAGCTGTTTTTT.

This clone was recorded a few times. The rearrangement links TRBV6-1 to TRBJ2-2; D may be TRBD2 (6 bases). V dropped 4 bases and J dropped 0 bases, with 12 bases sitting between them. Germline CDR1 MNHNS, CDR2 SASEGT. This CDR3 contains 16 residues. CDR3 bases: TGTGCCAGCAGTGTTAGGGGCGGGGCGAACACCGGGGAGCTGTTTTTT. It encodes CASSVRGGANTGELFF.

The rearrangement uses TRBV7-8 and TRBJ2-1; D not certain. In germline, CDR1 is SGHVS, CDR2 FQNEAQ. This CDR3 comprises 15 residues. V was cut by 5 bases and J by 5 bases, with 16 bases left in between. The CDR3 is CASSLRWQINNEQFF. The CDR3 bases are TGTGCCAGCAGCCTTAGGTGGCAGATTAACAATGAGCAGTTCTTC.

The J gene is TRBJ2-5, the V gene TRBV4-1; D might be TRBD1 (6 bases). This CDR3 has 17 amino acids. The V gene lost 0 bases and the J gene lost 7 bases, with 21 bases spanning the gap. Germline CDR1 MGHRA, CDR2 YSYEKL. This chain's CDR3 is CASSQEVGTWIGGTQYF. The CDR3 DNA reads as TGCGCCAGCAGCCAAGAAGTTGGGACCTGGATAGGGGGGACCCAGTACTTC.

To note about this clone: The junction does not match germline at one end; this may be a read error. The chain employs TRBV5-1 and TRBJ2-7; tentatively, D is TRBD2 (5 bases). This CDR3 contains 11 residues. Germline V gene lookup returns CDR1 SGHRS and CDR2 YFSETQ. CDR3 in amino acids: CASTREGEQYF. CDR3 DNA: TGTGCCAGCACCCGTGAGGGCGAGCAGTACTTC.

This clone was picked up one time. V usage is TRBV5-1 and J usage is TRBJ2-5, with 11 bases matching TRBD1. In germline, CDR1 is SGHRS, CDR2 YFSETQ. CDR3 length: 16 amino acids. V shed 4 bases, J shed 5 bases, and the junction held 10 bases outside the gene matches. The CDR3 DNA reads TGCGCCAGCAGCGGGGCCATCGGGGACAGGGGGGAGACCCAGTACTTC. It translates to CASSGAIGDRGETQYF.

The chain uses TRBV7-2 and TRBJ2-6, with D possibly being TRBD2 (7 bases). The V and J ends lost 4 bases and 2 bases respectively, with 12 bases between them. The CDR3 contains 16 residues. The germline gives CDR1 SGHTA, CDR2 FQGNSA. CDR3 sequence reads: CASSYRGGAGANVLTF. The CDR3 DNA follows: TGTGCCAGCAGCTATAGAGGGGGGGCTGGGGCCAACGTCCTGACTTTC.

The chain recombines TRBV7-2 with TRBJ1-1, with D tentatively TRBD1 (5 bases). This CDR3 spans 14 amino acids. With 2 bases removed from V and 6 bases from J, the gap between germline ends came to 13 bases. Per germline, CDR1 SGHTA and CDR2 FQGNSA. In DNA, the CDR3 is TGTGCCAGCAGCTTAACGCGGGGGTACTCTGAAGCTTTCTTT. This codes for CASSLTRGYSEAFF.

This sequence joins TRBV5-4 and TRBJ1-5; D gene unclear. CDR1 SGHNT and CDR2 YYREEE come from the germline V gene (reference sequence). The CDR3 is made up of 12 amino acids. Trimming stripped 1 base from V and 6 bases from J, with 5 bases between. The CDR3: CASSLLGQPQHF. CDR3 nucleotides: TGTGCCAGCAGCTTGTTGGGTCAGCCCCAGCATTTT.

This clone has only one observation. This chain connects TRBV7-8 to TRBJ1-1, with no clear D. The V gene lost 5 bases and the J gene lost 8 bases, with 12 bases spanning the gap. The length of the CDR3 is 12 residues. Germline V gene data show CDR1 as SGHVS and CDR2 as FQNEAQ. The CDR3 protein is CASSRSTEEAFF. DNA of the CDR3: TGTGCCAGCAGCCGATCGACGGAAGAAGCTTTCTTT.

The chain couples TRBV11-1 to TRBJ1-2; no firm D call. V was pared by 1 base and J by 12 bases, with 12 bases between. The CDR3 loop spans 12 amino acids. Germline CDR1 and CDR2: SGHAT and FQDESV (reference sequence). This chain's CDR3 is CASSLVQGPNTF. CDR3 DNA: TGTGCCAGCAGCTTAGTACAAGGGCCAAACACCTTC. Together with reference TRBV11-1 and TRBJ1-2, the CDR3 gives the full variable domain: EAEVAQSPRYKITEKSQAVAFWCDPISGHATLYWYRQILGQGPELLVQFQDESVVDDSQLPKDRFSAERLKGVDSTLKIQPAELGDSAMYLCASSLVQGPNTFGSGTRLTVV.

The gene calls are TRBV5-8 and TRBJ1-5; D is unresolved. Germline assignment: CDR1 SGHTS and CDR2 YDEGEE. CDR3 length: 14 residues. The germline V and J ends were trimmed by 4 bases and 3 bases, with 11 bases remaining between them. The CDR3 reads CASSPRNNNQPQHF. The CDR3 region has the DNA TGTGCCAGCAGCCCCCGCAACAACAATCAGCCCCAGCATTTT.

In this sample, this clone turned up once. This chain connects TRBV13 to TRBJ2-3, with 12 bases aligning to TRBD2. The CDR3 extends over 16 amino acids. Germline assignment: CDR1 PRHDT and CDR2 FYEKMQ (reference sequence). J gave up 6 bases and V 3 bases, and 7 bases lay outside the gene matches. The CDR3 DNA sequence: TGTGCCAGCAGCTTGCGGCTAGCGGGGGGGAGCGATACGCAGTATTTT. This sequence encodes CASSLRLAGGSDTQYF.

This clone has only a few counts. V gene TRBV6-1 combines with J gene TRBJ2-1, with 11 bases that match TRBD2. The germline V gene encodes CDR1 MNHNS and CDR2 SASEGT. Trimming at V came to 7 bases and at J to 9 bases, leaving 5 bases not matched to a gene. The CDR3 sequence is 13 residues long. Here the CDR3 DNA reads TGTGCCAGCAAGGTAGCGGGGGGGGTTGAGCAGTTCTTC. Translating gives CASKVAGGVEQFF.

The DNA of the CDR3 is TGCGCCAGCACATTAACTAGCGGGGTAGGAGATACGCAGTATTTT. Translating it yields CASTLTSGVGDTQYF. The chain links TRBV5-1 to TRBJ2-3; 10 bases line up with TRBD2. The CDR3 extends over 15 amino acids. Unmatched junction bases numbered 9, after V lost 6 bases and J lost 5 bases. Germline-derived CDR1 and CDR2 are SGHRS and YFSETQ.

The chain combines TRBV19 with TRBJ1-5; D unclear. The CDR3 is made up of 12 amino acids. Trimming took 5 bases from V and 4 from J, leaving 6 bases between them. The V gene's germline CDR1 is LNHDA and CDR2 SQIVND (reference sequence). The CDR3 DNA reads as TGTGCCAGTAGTCTCGGGAATCAGCCCCAGCATTTT. This translates into CASSLGNQPQHF.

The table lists this clone with a count of one. V and J are TRBV12-5 and TRBJ1-1, with 10 bases identical to TRBD1. The germline V gene encodes CDR1 LGHNT and CDR2 FRNRAP. CDR3 length equals 17 residues. Trimming at V came to 3 bases and at J to 0 bases, leaving 7 bases not matched to a gene. As DNA, the CDR3 is TGTGCTAGTGGTTTTCGGGACAGGGGAGGGGTGAACACTGAAGCTTTCTTT. This translates into CASGFRDRGGVNTEAFF.

CDR3 sequence: CASSPPPGETQYF. The CDR3 region has the DNA TGTGCCAGCTCACCACCCCCCGGGGAGACCCAGTACTTC. V and J are TRBV18 and TRBJ2-5; no definite D call. Germline loops: CDR1 KGHSH, CDR2 LQKENI. V was clipped by 0 bases and J by 5 bases, with 7 bases between them. The CDR3 runs 13 residues.

This clone was seen a few times. This sequence joins TRBV10-2 and TRBJ1-1; D ambiguous. V lost 1 base and J 3 bases, leaving 9 bases between the germline ends. Looked up from germline, CDR1 is WSHSY and CDR2 is SAAADI. The CDR3 totals 14 residues. The CDR3 region is CASSELGGDTEAFF. CDR3 bases: TGCGCCAGCAGTGAGTTGGGAGGCGACACTGAAGCTTTCTTT.

The chain links TRBV7-9 to TRBJ2-6; D is undetermined. The CDR3 covers 15 residues. Trimming took 5 bases from V and 0 from J, leaving 8 bases between them. Germline CDR1 is SEHNR and CDR2 is FQNEAQ (reference sequence). CDR3 loop: CASSPGPSGANVLTF. The CDR3 region has the DNA TGTGCCAGCAGCCCCGGGCCCTCTGGGGCCAACGTCCTGACTTTC.

The V and J genes are TRBV2 and TRBJ2-3; perhaps TRBD2 as D (6 bases). V was shortened by 6 bases and J by 2 bases, with 12 bases between the two germline ends. CDR1 SNHLY and CDR2 FYNNEI come from the germline V gene. The CDR3 spans 14 residues. CDR3 loop: CASRTGTYTDTQYF. The CDR3 coding sequence is TGTGCCAGCAGAACCGGGACTTACACAGATACGCAGTATTTT.

CDR3 amino acids: CASTPSTYGYTF. The CDR3 nucleotides read TGTGCCAGCACTCCGTCTACCTATGGCTACACCTTC. This chain connects TRBV28 to TRBJ1-2; D is undetermined. V shed 7 bases and J shed 4 bases, with 10 bases lying between them. CDR3 size: 12 residues. Germline V gene data show CDR1 as MDHEN and CDR2 as SYDVKM.

V is TRBV19 and J is TRBJ1-5, with D possibly matching TRBD1 (5 bases). The germline V gene has CDR1 LNHDA and CDR2 SQIVND (reference sequence). V lost 7 bases, J lost 6 bases, and 19 bases lay in between. This CDR3 contains 15 residues. The CDR3 here is CASKLAGQGSQPQHF. CDR3 nucleotides: TGTGCCAGTAAATTGGCTGGGCAGGGCAGTCAGCCCCAGCATTTT.

Turning to this clone: The same CDR3 arises from other DNA sequences in this sample as well. The V and J genes are TRBV18 and TRBJ2-3; no definite D call. The V end was cut by 0 bases, the J end by 5 bases, with 6 bases between. The CDR3 covers 13 residues. Germline CDR1 is KGHSH and CDR2 is LQKENI. The CDR3 nucleotides read TGTGCCAGCTCACCACCGGTTAGAGATACGCAGTATTTT. Residues: CASSPPVRDTQYF.